The 29 T cell receptor beta chains in this list originate from one sample, sequenced in a study of blood T cell repertoires in COVID-19. Libraries were prepared by immunoSEQ multiplex PCR; TCRdb keeps only in-frame clonotypes and omits some of them. The sample holds 50,000 to 75,000 clones; over 70% are singletons and the top ten take 18%. What was sequenced was peripheral blood. These receptors all come from a woman aged 45-60 years with active or convalescent COVID-19.

This sequence joins TRBV5-5 and TRBJ2-1; 12 nucleotides agree with TRBD2. Trimming removed 4 bases from V and 7 bases from J; junction bases left unmatched: 6. This CDR3 comprises 15 residues. CDR1 and CDR2 from the germline V gene are SGHKS and YYEKEE (reference sequence). The CDR3 nucleotides are TGTGCCAGCAGCCGGACTAGCGGGAATATAAATGAGCAGTTCTTC. Translation gives CASSRTSGNINEQFF.

V and J are TRBV30 and TRBJ1-6, with 9 bases identical to TRBD1. Germline-derived CDR1 and CDR2 are GTSNPN and SVGIG (reference sequence). Trimming cost V 1 base and J 1 base; bases outside gene matches: 14. The CDR3 has 20 residues. CDR3 sequence reads: CAWSGWADRGAVSYNSPLHF. In DNA form, the CDR3 reads TGTGCCTGGAGTGGATGGGCGGACAGGGGTGCTGTTTCCTATAATTCACCCCTCCACTTT.

This clone was observed at least ten times. In DNA form, the CDR3 reads TGTGCCAGCAGCATACTAGCGGGAGGGACCTACGAGCAGTACTTC. Protein: CASSILAGGTYEQYF. J is TRBJ2-7 and V is TRBV6-2 or TRBV6-3, with TRBD2 matching over 13 bases. V lost 6 bases to trimming and J lost 2 bases; unmatched junction nucleotides: 4. The CDR3 contains 15 residues. CDR1 and CDR2 from the germline V gene are MNHEY and SVGEGT.

The V call is TRBV15, the J call TRBJ1-4; possibly TRBD1 for D (5 bases). The CDR3 totals 15 residues. The V gene lost 1 base and the J gene lost 12 bases, with 18 bases spanning the gap. Germline CDR1 LNHNV, CDR2 YYDKDF (reference sequence). As DNA, the CDR3 is TGTGCCACCAGCAGAGGTTGGGGGAAGGAGGGGCAACTGTTTTTT. Translated, it gives CATSRGWGKEGQLFF.

The chain has TRBV28 and TRBJ1-2; D remains unclear. Germline CDR1 reads MDHEN; CDR2 reads SYDVKM. V lost 2 bases and J 2 bases, leaving 9 bases between the germline ends. This CDR3 spans 14 amino acids. The CDR3 DNA sequence: TGTGCCAGCAGTTTAGTCAGAAAGAACTATGGCTACACCTTC. This codes for CASSLVRKNYGYTF.

The gene calls are TRBV5-4 and TRBJ2-7; D is perhaps TRBD2 (5 bases). Between the trimmed V and J ends, which lost 2 bases and 2 bases, there was a span of 8 bases. The germline V gene encodes CDR1 SGHNT and CDR2 YYREEE (reference sequence). This CDR3 has 13 residues. The CDR3 spells CASSFGDAYEQYF. The CDR3 DNA reads as TGTGCCAGCAGCTTCGGGGATGCCTACGAGCAGTACTTC.

The genes are TRBV7-9 and TRBJ1-6; TRBD1 matches at 8 bases. The CDR3 contains 15 residues. The ends lost 2 bases at V and 8 bases at J; junction bases unmatched: 5. Germline V gene data show CDR1 as SEHNR and CDR2 as FQNEAQ (reference sequence). CDR3 region: CASSLSSGGHSPLHF. CDR3 sequence (DNA): TGTGCCAGCAGCTTATCATCAGGGGGCCATTCACCCCTCCACTTT.

The chain uses TRBV5-1 and TRBJ2-1, with D perhaps TRBD1 (6 bases). Germline-derived CDR1 and CDR2 are SGHRS and YFSETQ. With 2 bases removed from V and 7 bases from J, the gap between germline ends came to 13 bases. The CDR3 length is 14 residues. The CDR3 here is CASSLAGTTNEQFF. In DNA, the CDR3 is TGCGCCAGCAGCTTAGCCGGGACAACTAATGAGCAGTTCTTC.

Comments on this clone: The junction departs from the called germline gene at one end, perhaps through a read error. Here the CDR3 reads CARSSGRVESGELFF. The CDR3 coding sequence is TGTGCCCGGAGTAGCGGGAGGGTAGAATCCGGGGAGCTGTTTTTT. The rearrangement links TRBV30 to TRBJ2-2; 11 bases fit TRBD2. Germline V gene lookup returns CDR1 GTSNPN and CDR2 SVGIG (reference sequence). The CDR3 extends over 15 amino acids.

This clone was detected only a few times. J is TRBJ2-7 and V is TRBV27; 7 nucleotides match TRBD2. J was trimmed by 3 bases and V by 1 base; bases with no gene match: 3. This CDR3 has 14 amino acids. The germline gives CDR1 MNHEY, CDR2 SMNVEV (reference sequence). Here the CDR3 DNA reads TGTGCCAGCAGTTTATTGGGACTAAGCTACGAGCAGTACTTC. It translates to CASSLLGLSYEQYF.

This clone has more than one count but fewer than ten. The V call is TRBV6-4, the J call TRBJ2-1; 7 bases align to TRBD1. V gave up 0 bases and J gave up 2 bases; unmatched junction bases: 4. This CDR3 is 16 amino acids long. Germline CDR1 is MRHNA and CDR2 is SNTAGT. The CDR3 nucleotides read TGTGCCAGCAGTGACTCAGAGGGGGCGCCCTACAATGAGCAGTTCTTC. Protein: CASSDSEGAPYNEQFF.

V usage is TRBV18 and J usage is TRBJ2-1; 7 bases line up with TRBD2. Per germline, CDR1 KGHSH and CDR2 LQKENI. J was trimmed by 9 bases and V by 0 bases; bases with no gene match: 5. The CDR3 runs to 14 residues. CDR3 sequence: CASSPPGLVGEQFF. The CDR3 coding sequence is TGTGCCAGCTCACCACCAGGACTAGTTGGTGAGCAGTTCTTC.

The chain recombines TRBV27 with TRBJ2-1; the match to TRBD2 covers 7 bases. Germline CDR1 reads MNHEY; CDR2 reads SMNVEV (reference sequence). The CDR3 contains 12 residues. Trimming at V came to 6 bases and at J to 7 bases, leaving 3 bases not matched to a gene. The CDR3 region has the DNA TGTGCCAGCAGCTTGGGGGGGAATGAGCAGTTCTTC. Translated, it gives CASSLGGNEQFF.

The chain joins TRBV6-4 to TRBJ1-1, with TRBD1 matching 7 bases. Unmatched junction bases numbered 15, after V lost 6 bases and J lost 5 bases. This CDR3 contains 16 residues. Germline V lookup: CDR1 MRHNA, CDR2 SNTAGT. The chain's CDR3 is CASSPGQGVVRTEAFF. CDR3 nucleotides: TGTGCCAGCAGCCCCGGTCAGGGGGTAGTTCGGACTGAAGCTTTCTTT.

The V and J genes are TRBV30 and TRBJ2-1, with 9 nucleotides matching TRBD2. In germline, CDR1 is GTSNPN, CDR2 SVGIG (reference sequence). J lost 8 bases, V lost 5 bases, and 4 bases had no gene match. The length of the CDR3 is 12 residues. The CDR3 DNA reads TGTGCCTGGGGGCGGGGGGGAGATGAGCAGTTCTTC. This gives the protein CAWGRGGDEQFF.

The chain recombines TRBV4-1 with TRBJ2-1, with D perhaps TRBD1 (6 bases). V was shortened by 2 bases and J by 1 base, with 9 bases between the two germline ends. The germline gives CDR1 MGHRA, CDR2 YSYEKL. This CDR3 has 15 amino acids. DNA of the CDR3: TGCGCCAGCAGCCAATCGAGGGGGTCCTACAATGAGCAGTTCTTC. It yields the protein CASSQSRGSYNEQFF.

The chain joins TRBV2 to TRBJ2-1, with D possibly matching TRBD2 (5 bases). The CDR3 totals 15 residues. Between the trimmed V and J ends, which lost 5 bases and 5 bases, there was a span of 16 bases. In germline, CDR1 is SNHLY, CDR2 FYNNEI. CDR3 bases: TGTGCCAGCAGTTCTACCGGGAAAAAGGACAATGAGCAGTTCTTC. Protein: CASSSTGKKDNEQFF.

The CDR3 reads CASSFGRREREQFF. DNA for the CDR3: TGTGCCAGCAGCTTCGGAAGGAGGGAGCGTGAGCAGTTCTTC. This chain uses TRBV7-8 with TRBJ2-1; D might be TRBD2 (6 bases). The CDR3 has 14 amino acids. The germline V gene has CDR1 SGHVS and CDR2 FQNEAQ. Trimming removed 3 bases at V and 9 bases at J, with 15 bases between.

The chain uses TRBV11-2 and TRBJ1-6, with 8 bases that match TRBD1. CDR1 SGHAT and CDR2 FQNNGV come from the germline V gene. CDR3 size: 14 residues. Unmatched junction bases numbered 7, after V lost 5 bases and J lost 10 bases. This CDR3 is CASSGQGLQSPLHF. Written as DNA, the CDR3 is TGTGCCAGCAGCGGACAGGGATTACAGTCACCCCTCCACTTT.

The rearrangement uses TRBV6-4 and TRBJ2-2; D might be TRBD1 (5 bases). V lost 9 bases, J lost 4 bases, and 15 bases lay in between. The CDR3 covers 14 residues. CDR1 is MRHNA and CDR2 is SNTAGT in the germline V gene. CDR3 DNA sequence: TGTGCCAGTTCTAAACAGGAATTCACCGGGGAGCTGTTTTTT. Its protein product is CASSKQEFTGELFF.

In this sample, this clone is medium-sized. The V and J genes are TRBV4-1 and TRBJ1-3; D possibly corresponds to TRBD1 (5 bases). V gave up 4 bases and J gave up 2 bases, with 15 bases separating them. Germline V gene data show CDR1 as MGHRA and CDR2 as YSYEKL. The CDR3 is 16 residues long. This CDR3 reads CASSPREGAAGNTIYF. CDR3 nucleotides: TGCGCCAGCAGCCCAAGAGAAGGGGCCGCTGGAAACACCATATATTTT.

This clone was counted a few times. The V call is TRBV11-2, the J call TRBJ2-1; 8 bases fit TRBD2. The CDR3 has 16 amino acids. The junction had 9 bases not matched to a gene; V was cut back by 0 bases and J by 8 bases. Germline-derived CDR1 and CDR2 are SGHAT and FQNNGV. CDR3 sequence reads: CASSLEGSGRYHEQFF. The DNA of the CDR3 is TGTGCCAGCAGCTTAGAGGGCAGCGGGAGATATCATGAGCAGTTCTTC.

The V gene is TRBV11-1, the J gene TRBJ2-7, with D possibly TRBD1 on 6 matching bases. Germline-derived CDR1 and CDR2 are SGHAT and FQDESV (reference sequence). Trimming left V 1 base short and J 0 bases short, with 13 bases between. The CDR3 runs to 16 residues. The CDR3 reads CASSLGGPVLSYEQYF. The CDR3 DNA reads TGTGCCAGCAGCTTAGGGGGGCCGGTCCTCTCCTACGAGCAGTACTTC. Supplemented by reference TRBV11-1 and TRBJ2-7, the full variable domain reads EAEVAQSPRYKITEKSQAVAFWCDPISGHATLYWYRQILGQGPELLVQFQDESVVDDSQLPKDRFSAERLKGVDSTLKIQPAELGDSAMYLCASSLGGPVLSYEQYFGPGTRLTVT.

This clone is labeled medium-sized. This chain links TRBV24-1 with TRBJ2-1, with TRBD2 identical over 15 bases. The germline V gene has CDR1 KGHDR and CDR2 SFDVKD. The CDR3 extends over 17 amino acids. V shed 4 bases and J 5 bases; nucleotides not matched to a gene: 5. CDR3 region: CATSDAGTSGRNNEQFF. The CDR3 DNA follows: TGTGCCACCAGTGACGCTGGGACTAGCGGGAGGAACAATGAGCAGTTCTTC.

This clone was seen just once. The chain combines TRBV3-1 (or the pseudogene TRBV3-2) with TRBJ1-1; D is uncertain. CDR3 length: 11 amino acids. Germline CDR1 is LGHDT and CDR2 is YNNKEL (reference sequence). V lost 0 bases and J lost 9, with 5 bases in between. The CDR3 protein is CASSQESKAFF. DNA for the CDR3: TGTGCCAGCAGCCAAGAGAGCAAAGCTTTCTTT.

The sample holds a few counts of this clone. The chain uses TRBV5-1 and TRBJ1-2; 9 bases are shared with TRBD1. CDR3 length: 12 residues. Germline CDR1 reads SGHRS; CDR2 reads YFSETQ. Trimming took 6 bases from V and 8 from J; bases not matched to a gene: 5. The CDR3 protein is CASTRQGDGYTF. DNA for the CDR3: TGCGCCAGCACGAGACAGGGGGACGGCTACACCTTC.

This chain links TRBV27 with TRBJ2-3; D is uncertain. With 6 bases removed from V and 3 bases from J, the gap between germline ends came to 13 bases. The CDR3 has 14 amino acids. Germline CDR1 is MNHEY and CDR2 is SMNVEV (reference sequence). Here the CDR3 reads CASSDIERTDTQYF. The CDR3 DNA reads as TGTGCCAGCAGCGATATAGAGAGGACAGATACGCAGTATTTT.

The chain combines TRBV27 with TRBJ1-1, with D possibly matching TRBD1 (5 bases). Trimming pared 5 bases from V and 5 bases from J, leaving 12 bases between. The CDR3 has 13 residues. CDR1 MNHEY and CDR2 SMNVEV come from the germline V gene (reference sequence). DNA for the CDR3: TGTGCCAGCAGTGCCTCGCCAGGGACTGAAGCTTTCTTT. Protein: CASSASPGTEAFF.

The chain couples TRBV18 to TRBJ2-2; TRBD2 aligns across 9 bases. V trimming: 5 bases; J trimming: 0 bases; junction bases outside the gene matches: 10. Germline CDR1 reads KGHSH; CDR2 reads LQKENI. The CDR3 totals 18 residues. CDR3: CASSYRSAGGPNTGELFF. CDR3 nucleotides: TGTGCCAGCTCATACCGGTCGGCGGGAGGGCCGAACACCGGGGAGCTGTTTTTT. The whole variable domain, remainder taken from reference TRBV18 and TRBJ2-2, is NAGVMQNPRHLVRRRGQEARLRCSPMKGHSHVYWYRQLPEEGLKFMVYLQKENIIDESGMPKERFSAEFPKEGPSILRIQQVVRGDSAAYFCASSYRSAGGPNTGELFFGEGSRLTVL.